What follows are 32 T cell receptor beta chains derived from one specimen sequenced in a study of Tregs in tolerant kidney transplant recipients. Only in-frame clones appear in the TCRdb table, and some are missing; sequencing was by immunoSEQ multiplex PCR. The repertoire includes some 70,000 clones, roughly 92% of them detected once, and roughly 11% sits in the top ten. The sample consisted of CD8+ T cells from blood, taken before the transplant. These receptors originate from a human donor who received a combined kidney and bone marrow transplant.

The chain carries TRBV5-6 and TRBJ2-2; D is unclear. The CDR3 covers 17 residues. The germline V gene has CDR1 SGHDT and CDR2 YYEEEE. V was clipped by 0 bases and J by 1 base, with 13 bases between them. This CDR3 is CASSLAFLERNTGELFF. CDR3 bases: TGTGCCAGCAGCTTGGCCTTCCTAGAAAGGAACACCGGGGAGCTGTTTTTT. The full variable domain, with the rest looked up from reference TRBV5-6 and TRBJ2-2, is DAGVTQSPTHLIKTRGQQVTLRCSPKSGHDTVSWYQQALGQGPQFIFQYYEEEERQRGNFPDRFSGHQFPNYSSELNVNALLLGDSALYLCASSLAFLERNTGELFFGEGSRLTVL.

The chain has TRBV7-2 and TRBJ1-2; no definite D call. The CDR3 length is 13 residues. Germline V gene data show CDR1 as SGHTA and CDR2 as FQGNSA. V dropped 4 bases and J dropped 5 bases, with 11 bases sitting between them. The DNA of the CDR3 is TGTGCCAGCAGCTACACAACCACATATGGCTACACCTTC. Residues: CASSYTTTYGYTF.

V gene TRBV19 combines with J gene TRBJ2-2, with D tentatively TRBD1 (5 bases). The ends were cut back, 7 bases at V and 0 bases at J, with 15 bases in the middle. This CDR3 is 16 amino acids long. The germline V gene encodes CDR1 LNHDA and CDR2 SQIVND (reference sequence). CDR3 sequence (DNA): TGTGCCAGTACCCCGGTGCAGGGTACGAACACCGGGGAGCTGTTTTTT. Protein product: CASTPVQGTNTGELFF.

The V gene is TRBV5-1, the J gene TRBJ2-5; the D gene is possibly TRBD2 (6 bases). Germline CDR1 SGHRS, CDR2 YFSETQ. The CDR3 length is 18 residues. The V gene lost 4 bases and the J gene lost 2 bases, with 24 bases spanning the gap. The CDR3 sequence: CASSRPRKSGDQQETQYF. CDR3 nucleotides: TGCGCCAGCAGCCGACCACGAAAGTCGGGGGACCAACAAGAGACCCAGTACTTC.

V and J are TRBV19 and TRBJ2-1; a possible D gene is TRBD2 (5 bases). Trimming stripped 7 bases from V and 0 bases from J, with 10 bases between. Germline-derived CDR1 and CDR2 are LNHDA and SQIVND (reference sequence). This CDR3 spans 14 amino acids. CDR3 in amino acids: CASKTGSSYNEQFF. The CDR3 nucleotides read TGTGCCAGTAAGACTGGGAGCTCCTACAATGAGCAGTTCTTC.

V and J are TRBV19 and TRBJ2-7, with TRBD2 as a possible D gene (5 bases). Germline assignment: CDR1 LNHDA and CDR2 SQIVND (reference sequence). V dropped 3 bases and J dropped 1 base, with 7 bases sitting between them. The CDR3 has 13 residues. CDR3 in amino acids: CASSMTGSYEQYF. CDR3 bases: TGTGCCAGTAGTATGACGGGATCCTACGAGCAGTACTTC.

The chain is built from TRBV7-9 and TRBJ2-7; TRBD1 agrees at 10 bases. The V segment lost 1 base and the J segment 5 bases; nucleotides outside the gene matches: 2. The V gene's germline CDR1 is SEHNR and CDR2 FQNEAQ (reference sequence). The CDR3 length is 14 residues. The CDR3 loop reads CASSLGGTGDEQYF. CDR3 DNA: TGTGCCAGCAGCTTAGGGGGGACAGGGGACGAGCAGTACTTC. The full variable domain, in which reference TRBV7-9 and TRBJ2-7 provide the parts outside the CDR3, is DTGVSQNPRHKITKRGQNVTFRCDPISEHNRLYWYRQTLGQGPEFLTYFQNEAQLEKSRLLSDRFSAERPKGSFSTLEIQRTEQGDSAMYLCASSLGGTGDEQYFGPGTRLTVT.

This sequence joins TRBV4-1 and TRBJ2-7; 11 bases match TRBD1. J was trimmed by 7 bases and V by 1 base; bases with no gene match: 9. Per germline, CDR1 MGHRA and CDR2 YSYEKL. The CDR3 is made up of 16 amino acids. Here the CDR3 DNA reads TGCGCCAGCAGCCAAGTCTCTGGACAGGGGGCAAGGGAGCAGTACTTC. Protein: CASSQVSGQGAREQYF.

This chain uses TRBV27 with TRBJ2-6; 7 bases are shared with TRBD1. The CDR3 loop spans 18 amino acids. CDR1 is MNHEY and CDR2 is SMNVEV in the germline V gene (reference sequence). The junction had 13 bases not matched to a gene; V was cut back by 8 bases and J by 0 bases. In nucleotides, the CDR3 is TGTGCCAGCTGCTTGACAGGGAAGGGCCTCTCTGGGGCCAACGTCCTGACTTTC. Amino acids: CASCLTGKGLSGANVLTF. The full variable domain, its missing parts supplied by reference TRBV27 and TRBJ2-6, is EAQVTQNPRYLITVTGKKLTVTCSQNMNHEYMSWYRQDPGLGLRQIYYSMNVEVTDKGDVPEGYKVSRKEKRNFPLILESPSPNQTSLYFCASCLTGKGLSGANVLTFGAGSRLTVL.

V usage is TRBV27 and J usage is TRBJ2-7; weak D call: TRBD1 (6 bases). Germline CDR1 and CDR2: MNHEY and SMNVEV (reference sequence). The CDR3 is 14 amino acids. Trimming left V 6 bases short and J 3 bases short, with 15 bases between. The CDR3 DNA follows: TGTGCCAGCAGCCGGGACACAGGTGGCTACGAGCAGTACTTC. Its protein product is CASSRDTGGYEQYF.

The chain carries TRBV25-1 and TRBJ2-1; no firm D call. Germline lookup yields CDR1 MGHDK and CDR2 SYGVNS. This CDR3 comprises 11 residues. With 4 bases removed from V and 9 bases from J, the gap between germline ends came to 7 bases. This CDR3 reads CASSAVGEQFF. CDR3 coding DNA: TGTGCCAGCAGTGCGGTTGGTGAGCAGTTCTTC.

The chain links TRBV7-3 to TRBJ2-2; 7 positions agree with TRBD1. The trim removed 3 bases at V and 2 bases at J, leaving 6 bases unmatched. From germline, CDR1 is SGHTA and CDR2 FQGTGA. CDR3 size: 16 residues. The CDR3 DNA reads TGTGCCAGCAGCTTTACGACAGGGACAAACACCGGGGAGCTGTTTTTT. Protein product: CASSFTTGTNTGELFF. Together with reference TRBV7-3 and TRBJ2-2, the CDR3 gives the full variable domain: GAGVSQTPSNKVTEKGKYVELRCDPISGHTALYWYRQSLGQGPEFLIYFQGTGAADDSGLPNDRFFAVRPEGSVSTLKIQRTERGDSAVYLCASSFTTGTNTGELFFGEGSRLTVL.

This chain uses TRBV4-1 with TRBJ1-2, with D unresolved. V lost 3 bases, J lost 2 bases, and 10 bases lay in between. The CDR3 runs to 14 residues. Per the germline V gene, CDR1 is MGHRA and CDR2 is YSYEKL. CDR3 DNA sequence: TGCGCCAGCAGCCAGGGGAGTGGAAACTATGGCTACACCTTC. Residues: CASSQGSGNYGYTF.

J is TRBJ1-2 and V is TRBV28; weak D call: TRBD1 (6 bases). V lost 3 bases and J 5 bases, leaving 10 bases between the germline ends. The CDR3 extends over 13 amino acids. Germline V lookup: CDR1 MDHEN, CDR2 SYDVKM. In DNA form, the CDR3 reads TGTGCCAGCAGTTTCAGGGGAAGATATGGCTACACCTTC. The encoded protein is CASSFRGRYGYTF.

The rearrangement joins TRBV28 to TRBJ1-2; 7 bases are shared with TRBD1. V gave up 2 bases and J gave up 4 bases; unmatched junction bases: 7. The CDR3 has 15 amino acids. Per the germline V gene, CDR1 is MDHEN and CDR2 is SYDVKM. CDR3 region: CASSLIDRAVYGYTF. The CDR3 DNA follows: TGTGCCAGCAGTTTAATTGACAGGGCGGTCTATGGCTACACCTTC.

Concerning this clone: This same CDR3 is encoded by further DNA sequences in the sample. This sequence joins TRBV9 and TRBJ1-3; the D is unclear. CDR1 and CDR2 (germline): SGDLS, YYNGEE. With 3 bases removed from V and 0 bases from J, the gap between germline ends came to 7 bases. The CDR3 consists of 14 residues. The CDR3 DNA sequence: TGTGCCAGCAGCGGGGGAGGCTCTGGAAACACCATATATTTT. It encodes CASSGGGSGNTIYF.

CDR3: CASSLSQWTGLGYTF. The CDR3 DNA is TGTGCCAGCAGCCTATCCCAGTGGACAGGGCTTGGCTACACCTTC. The chain is built from TRBV27 and TRBJ1-2, with TRBD1 identical over 8 bases. CDR3 length: 15 residues. Per the germline V gene, CDR1 is MNHEY and CDR2 is SMNVEV (reference sequence). Germline trimming cut 6 bases from V and 7 bases from J; bases unmatched to any gene: 13.

The table lists this clone with a few counts. This chain uses TRBV6-1 with TRBJ1-2, with 8 bases that match TRBD1. The J segment lost 8 bases and the V segment lost 2 bases, leaving 10 bases of the junction unmatched. The CDR3 is 15 amino acids. CDR1 is MNHNS, CDR2 SASEGT, per germline. The CDR3 nucleotides are TGTGCCAGCAGTGAACGAGGGCAGGGGGCCGGGGGCTACACCTTC. This codes for CASSERGQGAGGYTF.

V gene TRBV11-3 combines with J gene TRBJ2-1, with D unclear. The V and J ends lost 4 bases and 5 bases respectively, with 6 bases between them. The CDR3 runs to 12 residues. Per germline, CDR1 SGHNT and CDR2 YENEEA. The chain's CDR3 is CASSSNNNEQFF. CDR3 bases: TGTGCCAGCAGCTCCAACAACAATGAGCAGTTCTTC.

This chain joins TRBV13 and TRBJ2-1; 13 bases are shared with TRBD2. V lost 4 bases, J lost 8 bases, and 2 bases stayed unmatched. Germline V gives CDR1 PRHDT, CDR2 FYEKMQ (reference sequence). This CDR3 comprises 14 residues. The CDR3 sequence: CASSSGLAGHEQFF. For the CDR3, the DNA is TGTGCCAGCAGCTCGGGACTAGCGGGACATGAGCAGTTCTTC.

This rearrangement joins TRBV7-3 to TRBJ2-1; possibly TRBD2 for D (6 bases). Trimming cost V 4 bases and J 8 bases, with 6 bases left between them. The CDR3 loop spans 11 amino acids. Germline-derived CDR1 and CDR2 are SGHTA and FQGTGA. This chain's CDR3 is CASSSSDEQFF. DNA of the CDR3: TGTGCCAGCAGCTCTAGCGATGAGCAGTTCTTC.

V usage is TRBV5-8 and J usage is TRBJ2-7, with 7 bases fitting TRBD2. Germline CDR1 reads SGHTS; CDR2 reads YDEGEE. The CDR3 is 14 residues long. Trimming removed 4 bases from V and 7 bases from J; junction bases left unmatched: 11. The CDR3 loop reads CASSVGLRYKEQYF. The DNA for the CDR3 is TGTGCCAGCAGCGTGGGACTACGATACAAGGAGCAGTACTTC.

The V gene is TRBV7-9, the J gene TRBJ2-7, with D hard to call. V lost 5 bases to trimming and J lost 4 bases, with 12 bases between them. The germline V gene has CDR1 SEHNR and CDR2 FQNEAQ (reference sequence). The CDR3 contains 13 residues. The CDR3 DNA follows: TGTGCCAGCAGCCCCTACGCCGGTTACGAGCAGTACTTC. This sequence encodes CASSPYAGYEQYF.

The chain joins TRBV27 to TRBJ2-3, with 9 positions matching TRBD1. V lost 8 bases to trimming and J lost 2 bases; unmatched junction nucleotides: 5. Germline V CDR1 and CDR2: MNHEY, SMNVEV (reference sequence). CDR3 length: 14 residues. The CDR3 bases are TGTGCCAGCTACTGGACAGGGGACACAGATACGCAGTATTTT. This translates into CASYWTGDTDTQYF.

The chain has TRBV4-1 and TRBJ1-2, with 10 nucleotides matching TRBD1. The CDR3 is 15 residues long. Germline assignment: CDR1 MGHRA and CDR2 YSYEKL. J lost 8 bases, V lost 4 bases, and 10 bases had no gene match. In DNA, the CDR3 is TGCGCCAGCAGCCTTCCGGGACAGGGGAGGGGAGGCTACACCTTC. It encodes CASSLPGQGRGGYTF.

This clone was picked up one time. The V and J genes are TRBV7-9 and TRBJ2-6; TRBD2 aligns across 8 bases. Germline assignment: CDR1 SEHNR and CDR2 FQNEAQ (reference sequence). Trimming removed 5 bases from V and 4 bases from J; junction bases left unmatched: 13. This CDR3 has 18 residues. The CDR3 here is CASSPGGGREPGANVLTF. DNA for the CDR3: TGTGCCAGCAGCCCCGGGGGGGGGCGCGAACCCGGGGCCAACGTCCTGACTTTC.

This clone appeared a single time. The chain combines TRBV30 with TRBJ1-2, with 9 bases matching TRBD1. The V gene end was trimmed by 1 base and the J gene end by 5 bases; junction bases not matched to a gene: 17. CDR3 length equals 18 residues. Per the germline V gene, CDR1 is GTSNPN and CDR2 is SVGIG (reference sequence). CDR3 sequence (DNA): TGTGCCTGGAGTGGGTGGACAGGGGCACTCACGGAAGAATATGGCTACACCTTC. It translates to CAWSGWTGALTEEYGYTF. The full variable domain, with the rest looked up from reference TRBV30 and TRBJ1-2, is SQTIHQWPATLVQPVGSPLSLECTVEGTSNPNLYWYRQAAGRGLQLLFYSVGIGQISSEVPQNLSASRPQDRQFILSSKKLLLSDSGFYLCAWSGWTGALTEEYGYTFGSGTRLTVV.

This rearrangement joins TRBV14 to TRBJ1-2; 9 bases are a match to TRBD1. CDR1 SGHDN and CDR2 FVKESK come from the germline V gene. The CDR3 spans 14 residues. Unmatched junction bases numbered 6, after V lost 2 bases and J lost 8 bases. The CDR3 protein is CASSQLQGAGGYTF. CDR3 sequence (DNA): TGTGCCAGCAGCCAATTACAGGGGGCAGGAGGCTACACCTTC.

The chain employs TRBV7-2 and TRBJ1-2; 7 bases agree with TRBD1. Germline lookup yields CDR1 SGHTA and CDR2 FQGNSA. The V and J ends lost 5 bases and 4 bases, in that order; junction bases with no gene match: 7. CDR3 length: 14 residues. The CDR3 here is CASSLGQSAYGYTF. For the CDR3, the DNA is TGTGCCAGCAGCCTGGGACAGTCAGCCTATGGCTACACCTTC.

The chain recombines TRBV11-2 with TRBJ2-7; TRBD2 aligns across 9 bases. V was clipped by 1 base and J by 6 bases; unmatched bases: 7. This CDR3 spans 15 amino acids. Germline V gene sequence: CDR1 SGHAT, CDR2 FQNNGV. DNA for the CDR3: TGTGCCAGCAGCTTAGTACTAGCGGGTTTCTCCGAGCAGTACTTC. Translated: CASSLVLAGFSEQYF.

The chain employs TRBV28 and TRBJ1-5; D not certain. CDR1 is MDHEN and CDR2 is SYDVKM in the germline V gene. This CDR3 comprises 13 residues. Trimming pared 2 bases from V and 4 bases from J, leaving 6 bases between. CDR3 sequence: CASSLVPNQPQHF. The CDR3 DNA reads as TGTGCCAGCAGTTTAGTCCCGAATCAGCCCCAGCATTTT. Full variable domain (remainder filled in from reference TRBV28 and TRBJ1-5): DVKVTQSSRYLVKRTGEKVFLECVQDMDHENMFWYRQDPGLGLRLIYFSYDVKMKEKGDIPEGYSVSREKKERFSLILESASTNQTSMYLCASSLVPNQPQHFGDGTRLSIL.

The rearrangement joins TRBV5-6 to TRBJ1-3; the D is unclear. The germline V gene has CDR1 SGHDT and CDR2 YYEEEE. V was clipped by 4 bases and J by 7 bases, with 12 bases between them. This CDR3 comprises 13 residues. DNA of the CDR3: TGTGCCAGCAGCCCCGGCGGGTGGAACACCATATATTTT. Protein product: CASSPGGWNTIYF.